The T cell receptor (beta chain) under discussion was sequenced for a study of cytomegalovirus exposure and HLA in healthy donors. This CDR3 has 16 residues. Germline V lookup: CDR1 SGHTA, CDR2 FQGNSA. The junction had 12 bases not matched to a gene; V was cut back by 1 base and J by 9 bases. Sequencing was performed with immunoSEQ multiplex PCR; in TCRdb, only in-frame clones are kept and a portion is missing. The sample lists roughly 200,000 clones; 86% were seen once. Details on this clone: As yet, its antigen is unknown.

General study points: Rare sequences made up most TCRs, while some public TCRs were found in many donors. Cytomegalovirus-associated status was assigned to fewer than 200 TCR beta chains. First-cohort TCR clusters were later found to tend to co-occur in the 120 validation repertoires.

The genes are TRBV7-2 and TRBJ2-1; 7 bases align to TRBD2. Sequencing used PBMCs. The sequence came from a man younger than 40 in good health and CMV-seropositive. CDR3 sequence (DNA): TGTGCCAGCAGCTTAGTCGAGGGAGGGCCTCGGGGTGAGCAGTTCTTC. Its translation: CASSLVEGGPRGEQFF.